One T cell receptor beta chain is described in this entry. Its antigen is unknown. There are no base qualities to consult, and no much larger clone falls within one base. The data belong to a study of cytomegalovirus exposure and HLA in healthy donors (dated by TCRdb to 2016 to 2017). Concerning the study at large: An earlier analysis of roughly 570 of the donors reported about 260 Gb of sequence data and about 120 million unique TCR beta sequences obtained from around 180 million T cells. Donor age, sex, ethnicity and CMV serostatus were compiled together with the repertoire data. The later analysis used no new phenotypic data to find candidate immune exposures, relying instead on TCR beta sequences and their occurrence across donors. Besides the first cohort of 550 to 750 subjects, a separate validation cohort made up of 120 different subjects was used. In a later analysis, previously published TCR beta repertoires from about 670 donors were re-analyzed and high-resolution HLA genotyping was added so that TCR occurrence patterns could be studied. The study aimed to test whether signatures of past pathogen exposure could be identified by cataloging public T cell receptors. HLA typing included class I and class II loci at four-digit resolution. High-throughput TCR immunosequencing, statistical association of individual TCRs with disease status, and machine learning were combined to predict cytomegalovirus infection status. Of the roughly 430 genotyped donors, approximately 82% fell in the genetic ancestry cluster associated with self-reported Caucasian donors. On average, around 240,000 unique TCR beta nucleotide sequences were sequenced per donor among 398 genotyped donors of the cohort, with about 17% of those sequences being non-productive. A later genetic analysis took genome-wide SNP genotypes for about 55% of the 666 donors and used that subset as a discovery cohort. Because of strong linkage in the cohort, four to six DR-DQ haplotypes were treated as single units for association and clustering. All discovery cohort repertoires had been generated on a single sequencing platform. Approximately 300 gigabases of sequencing data and approximately 80 million unique TCR sequences were included in an early release covering 550 to 800 HLA-typed donors. The number of donors typed differed by locus, with roughly 629-640 for A, B, C, DRB1 and DQB1, 522 for DQA1, 606 for DPA1, and 472 for DPB1. To decide whether each TCR beta V gene segment behaved as functional or pseudogenic, an earlier analysis of some 600 of the donors relied on high-throughput TCR beta sequencing. Using immunosequencing, the study profiled T cell repertoires from 500 to 800 subjects and related those repertoires to cytomegalovirus serostatus.

The CDR3 contains 16 residues, cysteine and phenylalanine counted. Here the CDR3 DNA is all that survives: 48 bases in frame from base 1. Looking up the germline V gene yields CDR1 SGHRS and CDR2 YFSETQ. Between the V and J ends, shortened by 0 bases and 6 bases respectively, the junction contains 18 bases. The cohort comprised some 680 healthy bone marrow donors. At the time of sampling, every cohort member was nominally healthy, though immune exposures that went unrecorded were likely present. The donor tested CMV seronegative and was one of the 352 seronegative cohort members. A peripheral blood sample was collected from each donor, and TCR beta sequencing was performed on peripheral blood mononuclear cells. Genomic DNA was extracted from the blood cell samples with the Qiagen DNeasy Blood Extraction Kit. Paper-wide results and their limitations: A later genetic analysis reported fewer N-insertions in productive TCRs among donors in an Asian-associated ancestry cluster than the approximately 700-donor mean. Linkage disequilibrium might explain the correlated functional status among segregating V segments, but an unknown experimental factor could not be ruled out. A later genetic analysis associated a missense DCLRE1C variant with V-gene and J-gene trimming of TCR beta chains, and an independent cohort replicated the association. A total of 164 TCR beta chains were listed by the study as associated with cytomegalovirus. Because HLA typing was unavailable for some donors at each locus, only the typed subset was used in association tests. When HLA alleles, especially DR and DQ, strongly co-occurred, attributing TCR associations to individual alleles was difficult. The cohort was sequenced for TCR beta chains only, and without alpha or paired-chain data the features that could be detected were limited. The only immune exposure information available for the cohort was CMV serostatus. Some IMGT-functional V segments, including TRBV6-2 and TRBV6-3, could not be distinguished by the 87-base-pair reads and were therefore excluded. In a later analysis, HLA-associated TCR beta chains were found to be more clonally expanded and to have lower generation probabilities than equally common non-associated chains. A group of highly shared sequence variants was considered likely to be a technical artifact of the sequencing pipeline. The presence/absence analyses assumed that sequencing depth was roughly uniform across donors, and that assumption may not be true. Most CMV-associated TCR beta chains appeared to be HLA-restricted in a later analysis, and the HLA associations seemed to be driven largely by CMV exposure. At a false discovery rate of 0.05, a later analysis linked 15,000 to 20,000 TCR beta sequences to specific HLA alleles. An earlier analysis of approximately 500 of the donors showed that most TCR beta V segments appeared in productive rearrangements either about 87% or about 30% of the time, which broadly matched IMGT annotations. In vitro tests confirmed that a few of the cytomegalovirus-associated TCR beta chains recognize cytomegalovirus antigens. In a later analysis, TCR association rates were found to vary across HLA loci, with the most associated TCRs seen for DRB1 alleles and the fewest for HLA-C alleles. The classifier was reported to diagnose cytomegalovirus status with high specificity and sensitivity in both the original cohort and the validation cohort. The authors suggested that the approach could potentially be extended to other disease states and immunological phenotypes. Most TCR sequences were seen in very few donors, while some public TCRs were found in many individuals. In a later analysis, several top co-occurrence clusters were reported to appear linked to parvovirus B19, influenza, CMV and Epstein-Barr virus. A further reported finding was that TCR beta sequences accurately predicted the HLA-A and HLA-B alleles for most subjects in the first cohort. Because counts were too low, 15 to 20 rarely observed V segments, including chromosome 9 orphons, were excluded from the earlier analysis of roughly 580 of the donors.

The library came from the immunoSEQ multiplex PCR assay. For the multiplex PCR, a mixture combining 60 forward primers for TCR Vbeta segments and 13 reverse primers for TCR Jbeta segments was used. A multiplex PCR assay on genomic DNA amplified the CDR3 region of rearranged TCR beta genes. On the Illumina HiSeq System, the amplified TCR beta libraries were sequenced as 87-base-pair reads. From the authors' description of their analysis: A later analysis counted around 72 million unique TCR beta chains across the roughly 700 repertoires, and roughly 10 million of these chains were shared by at least two donors. Raw reads were error-corrected and collapsed into unique sequences by a nearest-neighbor algorithm in which closely related sequences were merged to remove PCR and sequencing errors. To assign V, D and J gene segments, CDR3 sequences were aligned to IMGT reference sequences. Each retained sequence needed at least a six-nucleotide match to both a V gene segment and a J gene segment. A rearrangement counted as productive if the CDR3 had no stop codons and remained in frame with V and J, and every other rearrangement counted as non-productive. Following IMGT convention, CDR3 was defined as the stretch from the second conserved V-encoded cysteine to the conserved J-encoded phenylalanine. In an earlier analysis of more than 550 of the donors, sequences lacking an unambiguous match to a single V gene segment were excluded. In an earlier analysis of around 590 of the donors, a V segment was called functional when productive rearrangements were above 56.7%, and segregating when the standard deviation between donors exceeded 5%. To diagnose cytomegalovirus status from the catalog of TCR beta chain sequences, a statistical classification framework was built. A later analysis assigned V and J genes by comparing TCR nucleotide sequences with IMGT/GENE-DB human TR gene sequences. The TCRdist pipeline was used in a later analysis to assign CDR3 sequences and most-parsimonious VDJ recombination scenarios. In a later analysis, each TCR beta chain was defined by its CDR3 amino acid sequence together with its V-gene family, and reads lacking a unique V-gene family were excluded. In a later analysis, 550 to 650 highly shared, low-generation-probability nucleotide sequences were removed to address suspected cross-contamination and a sequencing artifact. A later analysis calculated a clonal expansion index for each public chain from normalized within-repertoire ranks of inferred template counts. A later analysis computed generation probabilities with a VDJ recombination model fitted to out-of-frame rearrangements, and checked the results against IGoR. A later analysis scored TCR-TCR, TCR-HLA and TCR-CMV co-occurrence with hypergeometric tests, applying a repertoire-size bias correction to TCR pairs. False discovery rates were estimated in a later analysis by permuting HLA or CMV assignments 20 times. A later analysis grouped co-occurring TCRs with DBSCAN, adding TCRdist sequence similarity when clustering within HLA-allele-positive subsets. For co-occurrence clustering, repertoires with fewer than 30,000 or more than 120,000 public chains were excluded, along with four or five repertoires with anomalous nucleotide sharing. Not all clones reach the TCRdb copy of this immuneACCESS table, which keeps in-frame sequences only. Checked studies attribute under half of the gap to unresolved V genes and leave the rest unexplained. That table gives V, J and clone size, and the DNA gave D and trimming. The sample data list about 200,000 clones, and more than 60% of these were observed just once. 15% to 17% of the sample is in the top ten clones.

The chain employs TRBV5-1 and TRBJ1-2; the D gene remains uncertain. This sequence was found in a middle-aged man in good health and CMV-seronegative. Material for sequencing was PBMCs. The nucleotides read TGCGCCAGCAGCTTGGGTACCCAGACGGGGAGGGATGGCTACACCTTC. Its protein product is CASSLGTQTGRDGYTF.